This is a list of T cell receptor beta chains from one sample in a study of T cell repertoires in cytomegalovirus infection. TCRdb called the reads again in MiXCR, with one record for every CDR3 protein. The sample includes 450,000 to 600,000 distinct CDR3 sequences, 11% of them seen just once. Input material: PBMCs. The receptors derive from a human donor in good health (CMV status not recorded). Some clones in this sample may be carry-over from other donors' samples. Both conserved end residues are part of each CDR3. D genes are given only for firm matches. Expanded clones get a size class; other rows say once, few or many, or leave the size out.

many,TRBJ2-1,NA,TRBV7-2,TGTGCCAGCAGCTTAGAAGTGGGACTGATCCACAAGGAGCAGTTCTTC,CASSLEVGLIHKEQFF
many,TRBJ2-7,NA,TRBV7-8,TGTGCCAGCAGCTTAGAGGTCGGGAGCACCCCCTACGAGCAGTACTTC,CASSLEVGSTPYEQYF
NA,TRBJ2-5,NA,TRBV20-1,TGCAGTGCTACCGGGACCATAACAGAGACCCAGTACTTC,CSATGTITETQYF
few,TRBJ2-7,NA,TRBV25-1,TGTGCCAGCAGTGACAATTCGGAAAGGGCTTACGAGCAGTACTTC,CASSDNSERAYEQYF
NA,TRBJ2-4,NA,TRBV20-1,TGCAGTGCTAGGCGCCAGGGGAAAAACATTCAGTACTTC,CSARRQGKNIQYF
few,TRBJ1-4,TRBD1,TRBV7-9,TGTGCCAGCAGCTTCCCCGGGACAGGGGACCCTGAAAAACTGTTTTTT,CASSFPGTGDPEKLFF
NA,TRBJ1-2,NA,TRBV11-2,TGTGCCAGCAGGAAAGTAGGACAGCCAAGCTATGGCTACACCTTC,CASRKVGQPSYGYTF
many,TRBJ2-7,TRBD2,TRBV7-6,TGTGCCAGCAGCTTAGGAACGCCTAGCGGGAGGAGCTACGAGCAGTACTTC,CASSLGTPSGRSYEQYF
many,TRBJ2-5,TRBD2,TRBV18,TGTGCCAGCTCACCAACGGGACTAGCGGGGCAGACCCAGTACTTC,CASSPTGLAGQTQYF
NA,TRBJ1-2,NA,TRBV9,TGTGCCAGCAGCTTGTACAGGGACTATGGCTACACCTTC,CASSLYRDYGYTF
few,TRBJ1-2,TRBD1,TRBV12-3/TRBV12-4,TGTGCCAGCAGCTCTAGCCGGGACAGCTATGGCTACACCTTC,CASSSSRDSYGYTF
few,TRBJ1-4,NA,TRBV20-1,TGCAGTGCTAGACTAGGAAGGGGGGAAAAACTGTTTTTT,CSARLGRGEKLFF
few,TRBJ2-1,TRBD2,TRBV5-8,TGTGCCAGCAGCACCGGGACTAGCGGACACAATGAGCAGTTCTTC,CASSTGTSGHNEQFF
many,TRBJ2-2,TRBD2,TRBV5-4,TGTGCCAGCAGCCGGGGGGGGAGCGGGAACACCGGGGAGCTGTTTTTT,CASSRGGSGNTGELFF
NA,TRBJ2-2,NA,TRBV20-1,TGCAGTGCTAGAGATCTGCGCGGGGGCAACACCGGGGAGCTGTTTTTT,CSARDLRGGNTGELFF
NA,TRBJ2-5,TRBD1,TRBV6-5,TGTGCCAGCAGTGAGGGGCAGGGGGCGTGGAAGACCCAGTACTTC,CASSEGQGAWKTQYF
NA,TRBJ2-5,TRBD2,TRBV2,TGTGCCAGCAGTGAGATGGCGGGGGGTCGCCAAGAGACCCAGTACTTC,CASSEMAGGRQETQYF
many,TRBJ2-1,NA,TRBV7-9,TGTGCCAGCAGCCCGGGGTCTGGGAATGAGCAGTTCTTC,CASSPGSGNEQFF
NA,TRBJ1-1,NA,TRBV19,TGTGCCAGTAGTATCATACGGGGGGCGGTGAACACTGAAGCTTTCTTT,CASSIIRGAVNTEAFF
many,TRBJ2-3,TRBD2,TRBV20-1,TGCAGTGCTACCGAGGGGACTAGCGGCACAGATACGCAGTATTTT,CSATEGTSGTDTQYF
few,TRBJ1-2,TRBD1,TRBV20-1,TGCAGTGCTAGGACAGGGAGGAATGGCTACACCTTC,CSARTGRNGYTF
many,TRBJ2-1,TRBD2,TRBV7-8,TGTGCCAGCAGCTTGAGGCCGGGACTAGCGGGAGGTAGGAATGAGCAGTTCTTC,CASSLRPGLAGGRNEQFF
many,TRBJ2-7,NA,TRBV5-6,TGTGCCAGCAGCTTGGGACCGAGGCTCTACGAGCAGTACTTC,CASSLGPRLYEQYF
few,TRBJ1-2,TRBD1,TRBV10-3,TGTGCCATCAGATCCGGACAGGGCTATGGCTACACCTTC,CAIRSGQGYGYTF
many,TRBJ2-2,TRBD1,TRBV27,TGTGCCAGCAGTCCCCGGGACAGGGATACCGGGGAGCTGTTTTTT,CASSPRDRDTGELFF
NA,TRBJ2-6,NA,TRBV10-3,TGTGCCATCAGTGAGGATGGCGGGGCCAACGTCCTGACTTTC,CAISEDGGANVLTF
NA,TRBJ2-1,TRBD1,TRBV11-1,TGTGCCAGCAGCTATCGGACAGGGAGCTCCTACAATGAGCAGTTCTTC,CASSYRTGSSYNEQFF
few,TRBJ2-1,NA,TRBV28,TGTGCCAGCAGGGAGACTGACAATGAGCAGTTCTTC,CASRETDNEQFF
NA,TRBJ2-1,TRBD2,TRBV30,TGTGCCTGGAGTGCGCCGGGACTAGCATTAAGGAGCTCCTACAATGAGCAGTTCTTC,CAWSAPGLALRSSYNEQFF
many,TRBJ2-7,TRBD1,TRBV5-5,TGTGCCAGCAGCTTTCAAGGACAGGGACGCGAGCAGTACTTC,CASSFQGQGREQYF
many,TRBJ2-2,NA,TRBV23-1,TGCGCCAGCAGCCAACGAGGGGAAGGGAAGTCCGGGGAGCTGTTTTTT,CASSQRGEGKSGELFF
many,TRBJ2-6,NA,TRBV6-5,TGTGCCAGCAGTTACTCCCCCGGTCCTCACAGCTCTGGGGCCAACGTCCTGACTTTC,CASSYSPGPHSSGANVLTF
many,TRBJ2-7,TRBD1,TRBV28,TGTGCCAGGGCGACAGGGAAGAAGAGCTCCTACGAGCAGTACTTC,CARATGKKSSYEQYF
many,TRBJ2-3,TRBD2,TRBV6-1,TGTGCCAGCGGCGGAGCGGGGGGGCTTATGGATACGCAGTATTTT,CASGGAGGLMDTQYF
NA,TRBJ2-1,TRBD2,TRBV20-1,TGCAGTGCCAGCGGACTAGTCGCGGGAGAAATCTACAATGAGCAGTTCTTC,CSASGLVAGEIYNEQFF
many,TRBJ2-7,TRBD2,TRBV7-2,TGTGCCAGCAGCATTACCGGGACTAGCGGGGGGATAACCTACGAGCAGTACTTC,CASSITGTSGGITYEQYF
many,TRBJ1-6,TRBD1,TRBV28,TGTGCCAGCAGTTCCCCGGGACAGGGTACTAATTCACCCCTCCACTTT,CASSSPGQGTNSPLHF
many,TRBJ2-2,TRBD1,TRBV11-3,TGTGCCAGCAGCGCTGGGACAGGCCGCACCGGGGAGCTGTTTTTT,CASSAGTGRTGELFF
NA,TRBJ2-3,NA,TRBV29-1,TGCAGCCTTGGGTTCACACTGACAGATACGCAGTATTTT,CSLGFTLTDTQYF
many,TRBJ1-4,TRBD1,TRBV19,TGTGCCAGTAGGCCCCGTGGGGACAGCCATGAAAAACTGTTTTTT,CASRPRGDSHEKLFF
NA,TRBJ2-5,NA,TRBV7-9,TGTGCCAGCAGCACCTTCCCCCCTTATGAGGGGGAGACCCAGTACTTC,CASSTFPPYEGETQYF
many,TRBJ2-2,TRBD1,TRBV6-1,TGTGCCAGCATCCGGACAGGGTGGGCCGGGGAGCTGTTTTTT,CASIRTGWAGELFF
NA,TRBJ2-2,NA,TRBV12-3/TRBV12-4,TGTGCCAGCAGGCTCCAGTGGACCGGGGAGCTGTTTTTT,CASRLQWTGELFF